The rows below give T cell receptor beta chains drawn from one sample of a study of blood T cell repertoires in COVID-19. Using immunoSEQ multiplex PCR, the repertoire was profiled, and TCRdb retains in-frame clones only, with some absent. The sample holds about 380,000 clones, roughly 90% seen once. The sequencing sample was made of peripheral blood. The receptors originated from a man aged 35-49 years with acute or convalescent COVID-19. Each CDR3 is given with its conserved first and last residue. The D gene is left open where the match is weak. Some rows have no size entry. The others give once, few or many, or a class for an expanded clone.

size | D | J | V | CDR3 | DNA
NA | NA | TRBJ2-7 | TRBV3-1/TRBV3-2 | CASSQRSSYEQYF | TGTGCCAGCAGCCAGAGAAGCTCCTACGAGCAGTACTTC
NA | NA | TRBJ2-5 | TRBV27 | CASSAWTNKETQYF | TGTGCCAGCAGTGCTTGGACTAACAAAGAGACCCAGTACTTC
NA | NA | TRBJ1-2 | TRBV5-1 | CASSFSPEALTNYGYTF | TGCGCCAGCAGCTTCTCGCCTGAAGCCCTAACTAACTATGGCTACACCTTC
NA | NA | TRBJ1-1 | TRBV6-6 | CASSPPTVMNTEAFF | TGTGCCAGCAGTCCCCCAACAGTTATGAACACTGAAGCTTTCTTT
NA | NA | TRBJ2-5 | TRBV28 | CASSLQEETQYF | TGTGCCAGCAGTTTACAGGAAGAGACCCAGTACTTC
NA | TRBD2 | TRBJ2-1 | TRBV7-3 | CASSLNSGSEQFF | TGTGCCAGCAGCTTAAATAGCGGGAGTGAGCAGTTCTTC
NA | TRBD2 | TRBJ2-7 | TRBV10-3 | CATTGTSGGPRSEQYF | TGTGCCACCACCGGGACTAGCGGGGGACCTAGGAGCGAGCAGTACTTC
NA | NA | TRBJ1-5 | TRBV28 | CASWTGSGNVQPQHF | TGTGCCAGCTGGACCGGGTCGGGGAACGTTCAGCCCCAGCATTTT
NA | NA | TRBJ1-3 | TRBV7-2 | CASSLGSSGNTIYF | TGTGCCAGCAGCTTAGGTTCGTCTGGAAACACCATATATTTT
NA | NA | TRBJ2-7 | TRBV19 | CASSVLRGIGNEQYF | TGTGCCAGTAGTGTCCTCCGAGGGATAGGGAACGAGCAGTACTTC
NA | NA | TRBJ2-7 | TRBV11-1 | CASSYGTYYEQYF | TGTGCCAGCAGCTACGGGACATACTACGAGCAGTACTTC
NA | NA | TRBJ2-7 | TRBV3-1/TRBV3-2 | CASSPNLGTPYEQYF | TGTGCCAGCAGCCCAAACCTAGGAACCCCCTACGAGCAGTACTTC
NA | NA | TRBJ1-1 | TRBV7-9 | CASRDAPGHMNTEAFF | TGTGCCAGCAGAGATGCTCCGGGACACATGAACACTGAAGCTTTCTTT
NA | NA | TRBJ1-5 | TRBV19 | CASSTGADQPQHF | TGTGCCAGTAGTACAGGAGCGGATCAGCCCCAGCATTTT
NA | NA | TRBJ1-2 | TRBV29-1 | CSVVFTGYGYTF | TGCAGCGTTGTTTTTACAGGCTATGGCTACACCTTC
NA | TRBD1 | TRBJ2-1 | TRBV6-2/TRBV6-3 | CASSYGQGGYEQFF | TGTGCCAGCAGTTACGGACAGGGCGGATATGAGCAGTTCTTC
NA | TRBD2 | TRBJ2-1 | TRBV9 | CASSGTRLAGQVNEQFF | TGTGCCAGCAGCGGAACTAGACTAGCGGGACAAGTCAATGAGCAGTTCTTC
NA | NA | TRBJ2-1 | TRBV7-9 | CASRVGGRYEQFF | TGTGCCAGCAGGGTCGGAGGCAGGTATGAGCAGTTCTTC
NA | TRBD1 | TRBJ1-6 | TRBV7-9 | CASSSGQYNSPLHF | TGTGCCAGCAGCTCGGGACAGTATAATTCACCCCTCCACTTT
NA | NA | TRBJ1-4 | TRBV5-1 | CASSLGDTTNEKLFF | TGCGCCAGCAGCTTAGGAGATACAACTAATGAAAAACTGTTTTTT
NA | NA | TRBJ2-1 | TRBV7-2 | CASSQVTSRTHNEQFF | TGTGCCAGCAGCCAAGTGACATCTCGAACGCACAATGAGCAGTTCTTC
NA | TRBD1 | TRBJ2-5 | TRBV6-6 | CASRDRDKETQYF | TGTGCCAGCCGGGACAGGGATAAAGAGACCCAGTACTTC
NA | NA | TRBJ2-2 | TRBV28 | CASSLSFRGAGELFF | TGTGCCAGCAGTTTATCTTTCAGGGGCGCCGGGGAGCTGTTTTTT
once | NA | TRBJ2-5 | TRBV19 | CASSSLTGVFQETQYF | TGTGCCAGTAGTTCATTAACAGGAGTTTTCCAAGAGACCCAGTACTTC
NA | TRBD2 | TRBJ2-7 | TRBV19 | CASSIVGGIDEQYF | TGTGCCAGTAGTATAGTGGGAGGGATCGACGAGCAGTACTTC
NA | NA | TRBJ2-3 | TRBV9 | CASSPPVRQDTQYF | TGTGCCAGCAGCCCCCCAGTCCGTCAAGATACGCAGTATTTT
once | TRBD2 | TRBJ2-7 | TRBV25-1 | CASRAMGGAYEQYF | TGTGCCAGCAGAGCTATGGGGGGGGCCTACGAGCAGTACTTC
few | TRBD1 | TRBJ1-6 | TRBV9 | CASSGGTVSPLHF | TGTGCCAGCAGCGGTGGGACAGTTTCACCCCTCCACTTT
NA | TRBD1 | TRBJ1-1 | TRBV5-6 | CASSVGTGGLNTEAFF | TGTGCCAGCAGCGTCGGGACAGGGGGCTTGAACACTGAAGCTTTCTTT
NA | NA | TRBJ2-7 | TRBV19 | CATLDSEHYEQYF | TGTGCCACCCTGGACTCTGAGCACTACGAGCAGTACTTC
NA | TRBD1 | TRBJ1-2 | TRBV10-1 | CASSESTGAGGYTF | TGCGCCAGCAGTGAGTCGACAGGGGCTGGAGGCTACACCTTC
NA | NA | TRBJ1-1 | TRBV3-1/TRBV3-2 | CASSRGGEAFF | TGTGCCAGCAGCCGGGGGGGAGAAGCTTTCTTT
NA | NA | TRBJ1-4 | TRBV6-5 | CASRGEEKLFF | TGTGCCAGTCGGGGGGAGGAAAAACTGTTTTTT
NA | NA | TRBJ1-1 | TRBV24-1 | CATAGGNTEAFF | TGTGCCACCGCCGGCGGGAACACTGAAGCTTTCTTT
NA | TRBD1 | TRBJ2-7 | TRBV28 | CASAITGVPSYEQYF | TGTGCCAGCGCCATTACAGGGGTTCCCTCCTACGAGCAGTACTTC
NA | NA | TRBJ1-5 | TRBV5-6 | CASSSLGMGNQPQHF | TGTGCCAGCAGCTCGCTCGGGATGGGCAATCAGCCCCAGCATTTT
NA | NA | TRBJ2-2 | TRBV19 | CASRSANTGELFF | TGTGCCAGTAGGTCCGCGAACACCGGGGAGCTGTTTTTT
NA | TRBD1 | TRBJ1-2 | TRBV11-1 | CASTPGQGNYGYTF | TGTGCCAGCACCCCCGGACAGGGAAACTATGGCTACACCTTC
NA | TRBD1 | TRBJ2-2 | TRBV5-4 | CASSRGTESTGELFF | TGTGCCAGCAGCCGAGGGACAGAGAGCACCGGGGAGCTGTTTTTT
NA | NA | TRBJ1-2 | TRBV7-8 | CASSLTDSDVRDGYTF | TGTGCCAGCAGCTTGACGGACTCGGACGTAAGGGATGGCTACACCTTC
NA | NA | TRBJ1-6 | TRBV7-8 | CASSLSTGWNSPLHF | TGTGCCAGCAGCTTAAGTACAGGGTGGAATTCACCCCTCCACTTT
once | TRBD2 | TRBJ2-7 | TRBV6-1 | CASSAHLAGGPKYYEQYF | TGTGCCAGCAGTGCTCACCTAGCGGGGGGGCCCAAGTACTACGAGCAGTACTTC
NA | TRBD1 | TRBJ1-2 | TRBV18 | CASSPTRTGGYTF | TGTGCCAGCTCACCTACTCGGACAGGAGGCTACACCTTC
once | TRBD2 | TRBJ2-1 | TRBV5-1 | CASMGGRAYNEQFF | TGCGCCAGCATGGGCGGGAGGGCCTACAATGAGCAGTTCTTC
NA | TRBD1 | TRBJ1-1 | TRBV7-3 | CASSQQGAHTEAFF | TGTGCCAGCAGCCAACAGGGGGCCCACACTGAAGCTTTCTTT
NA | TRBD1 | TRBJ1-1 | TRBV5-5 | CASSLGTGWPEAFF | TGTGCCAGCAGCCTAGGGACAGGGTGGCCTGAAGCTTTCTTT
NA | TRBD2 | TRBJ2-1 | TRBV7-9 | CASSPLPGTSGVYNEQFF | TGTGCCAGCAGCCCCCTCCCCGGGACTAGCGGGGTGTACAATGAGCAGTTCTTC
NA | NA | TRBJ2-7 | TRBV19 | CASSMHLGAYEQYF | TGTGCCAGTAGTATGCACCTTGGAGCCTACGAGCAGTACTTC
NA | TRBD2 | TRBJ2-1 | TRBV11-2 | CASSLFGLAGPSSYNEQFF | TGTGCCAGCAGCTTGTTCGGACTAGCGGGGCCGAGCTCCTACAATGAGCAGTTCTTC
NA | TRBD1 | TRBJ2-1 | TRBV7-9 | CASSPRWDREYNEQFF | TGTGCCAGCAGCCCACGCTGGGACAGGGAATACAATGAGCAGTTCTTC
NA | TRBD2 | TRBJ2-1 | TRBV5-5 | CASSLVGLAGPKEFF | TGTGCCAGCAGCTTGGTGGGACTAGCGGGGCCAAAGGAGTTCTTC
NA | TRBD2 | TRBJ2-3 | TRBV5-1 | CASSWTSGGITDTQYF | TGCGCCAGCAGCTGGACTAGCGGGGGTATAACAGATACGCAGTATTTT
NA | TRBD1 | TRBJ2-4 | TRBV7-9 | CASSLAAGGDHF | TGTGCCAGCAGCTTAGCCGCAGGGGGCGATCACTTC
few | TRBD1 | TRBJ1-2 | TRBV6-1 | CASSEGAGGAILAYGYTF | TGTGCCAGCAGTGAAGGAGCAGGGGGCGCCATTCTCGCCTATGGCTACACCTTC
NA | TRBD2 | TRBJ2-1 | TRBV6-6 | CASGSGGADEQFF | TGTGCCAGCGGCAGCGGGGGGGCGGATGAGCAGTTCTTC
NA | NA | TRBJ2-7 | TRBV4-2 | CASSQLGLGYEQYF | TGTGCCAGCAGCCAACTTGGACTGGGCTACGAGCAGTACTTC
NA | TRBD1 | TRBJ2-1 | TRBV30 | CAWMTGTGVTHEQFF | TGTGCCTGGATGACCGGGACAGGGGTTACCCATGAGCAGTTCTTC
NA | NA | TRBJ1-2 | TRBV6-6 | CASSYSGSDYGYTF | TGTGCCAGCAGTTACTCTGGTTCGGACTATGGCTACACCTTC